Listed below are T cell receptor beta chains from one sample, sequenced in a study of blood T cells in healthy people across ages. TCRdb reanalysed the 5' RACE reads using MiXCR and keeps one entry per CDR3 protein. The sample lists fewer than 900,000 distinct CDR3 sequences, about 34% seen once, with about an eighth in the top ten. The sample consisted of blood. All receptors come from a man aged 18 to 30 in good health. CDR3s include the opening cysteine and the closing phenylalanine or tryptophan. A D gene is named only where the DNA matches it firmly. Clone size is stated in some rows and not others, as once, few, many or a class when expanded.

>TRBV20-1|-|TRBJ2-1|-
TGCAGTGCTAGAGATGGCCCTTCAAACAATGAGCAGTTCTTC
CSARDGPSNNEQFF
>TRBV20-1|many|TRBJ2-7|TRBD2
TGCAGTGCTAGACTAGCGGGGGGTCCCTACGAGCAGTACTTC
CSARLAGGPYEQYF
>TRBV7-3|few|TRBJ2-1|-
TGTGCCAGCAGCCCCGGTCCCGGAGATGTCGGTGAGCAGTTCTTC
CASSPGPGDVGEQFF
>TRBV7-2|-|TRBJ2-3|TRBD1
TGTGCCAGCAGCTTACAACCGGGACAGGCAGATACGCAGTATTTT
CASSLQPGQADTQYF
>TRBV12-3/TRBV12-4|-|TRBJ2-5|TRBD1
TGTGCCAGCAGTTTACTACCAGGGGGACGAGGTACCCAGTACTTC
CASSLLPGGRGTQYF
>TRBV2|few|TRBJ2-4|-
TGTGCCAGCATCGACAGCCCCTTGGCCAAAAACATTCAGTACTTC
CASIDSPLAKNIQYF
>TRBV14|few|TRBJ1-4|-
TGTGCCAGCAGCCAAGTCGGGGGGAGGAATGAAAAACTGTTTTTT
CASSQVGGRNEKLFF
>TRBV20-1|-|TRBJ2-1|-
TGCAGTGCCGGGACGTCGGGAGATGAGCAGTTCTTC
CSAGTSGDEQFF
>TRBV20-1|many|TRBJ2-1|TRBD2
TGCAGTGCTAGAGTAGCGGGATGGGGGCAGTTCTTC
CSARVAGWGQFF
>TRBV5-1|few|TRBJ2-1|-
TGCGCCAGCAGCTTGGCCCCGCCTAGCGACAATGGGCAGTTCTTC
CASSLAPPSDNGQFF
>TRBV7-2|many|TRBJ2-1|TRBD2
TGTGCCAGCAGCCCCCGGACTAGCGAGTACAATGAGCAGTTCTTC
CASSPRTSEYNEQFF
>TRBV6-5|few|TRBJ1-6|TRBD1
TGTGCCAGCGCCGGGACAGGTTTAAGACCCCTCCACTTT
CASAGTGLRPLHF
>TRBV4-2|many|TRBJ2-7|TRBD2
TGTGCCAGCAGCCAAGAGAGCACTAGCGCCTACAATGAGCAGTACTTC
CASSQESTSAYNEQYF
>TRBV5-6|few|TRBJ2-7|-
TGTGCCAGCAGGCCTACTAGAATCCCCTACAATGAGCAGTACTTC
CASRPTRIPYNEQYF
>TRBV12-3/TRBV12-4|-|TRBJ1-2|TRBD1
TGTGCCAGCAGTTACCCGGGACAGCCCAACTATGGCTACACCTTC
CASSYPGQPNYGYTF
>TRBV7-9|-|TRBJ1-1|-
TGTGCCGGCAGGCCCCGCGACAACTTGAACACTGAAGCTTTCTTT
CAGRPRDNLNTEAFF
>TRBV24-1|few|TRBJ2-3|TRBD1
TGTGCCACCAGTGACCCCCCTCCGGGACAGGGACCAGATACGCAGTATTTT
CATSDPPPGQGPDTQYF
>TRBV7-3|few|TRBJ1-1|TRBD1
TGTGCCAGCAGCCCCCAGGGGGGGTGGACTGAAGCTTTCTTT
CASSPQGGWTEAFF
>TRBV14|once|TRBJ2-3|TRBD2
TGTGCCAGCAGCCAACTTGGACTAGAAACAGATACGCAGTATTTT
CASSQLGLETDTQYF
>TRBV4-3|few|TRBJ1-1|-
TGCGCCAGCAGCCAAGAAACCACAGCGAACACTGAAGCTTTCTTT
CASSQETTANTEAFF
>TRBV6-1|-|TRBJ1-2|-
TGTGCCAGCAGTGAAGCCTCGGGGGGGGCTAGAGGCTACACCTTT
CASSEASGGARGYTF
>TRBV4-3|many|TRBJ2-1|-
TGCGCCAGCAGCCAAATTCCAGGCCCGGGCAATGAGCAGTTCTTC
CASSQIPGPGNEQFF
>TRBV5-1|-|TRBJ2-3|TRBD1
TGCGCCAGCAGCTGGTTGGACAGGGTACGCACAGATACGCAGTATTTT
CASSWLDRVRTDTQYF
>TRBV5-1|many|TRBJ1-2|-
TGCGCCAGCAGCGACCTATCCGGCTACACCTTC
CASSDLSGYTF
>TRBV12-3/TRBV12-4|-|TRBJ2-2|TRBD1
TGTGCCAGCAGGGAACAGGGGCACACCGGGGAGCTGTTTTTT
CASREQGHTGELFF
>TRBV6-5|-|TRBJ2-7|-
TGTGCCAGCACTACGGACTACTCAAGGAGGGGAAATGAGCAGTACTTC
CASTTDYSRRGNEQYF